These 10 T cell receptor beta chains were all obtained from the same sample, sequenced in a study of CD4 T cells in relation to SARS-CoV-2 and coronaviruses. Sequencing was performed with immunoSEQ multiplex PCR; in TCRdb, only in-frame clones are kept and a portion is missing. The data hold 13,000 or so clones, with more than 55% observed a single time. Before the COVID-19 pandemic, during about 2010-2018, CD4+ T cells were taken from unexposed donors. After nine to ten days of culture, CD4+ T cells were isolated. These TCRs are of unknown antigen specificity. Sequences were obtained from CD4+ T cells from PBMCs, cultured in vitro. The receptors shown here come from a human donor in good health.

A remark on this clone: Additional DNA sequences in this sample encode the identical CDR3. The chain recombines TRBV3-1 (or the pseudogene TRBV3-2) with TRBJ2-3; no reliable D call. Trimming left V 1 base short and J 1 base short, with 3 bases between. In germline, CDR1 is LGHDT, CDR2 YNNKEL (reference sequence). The CDR3 covers 13 residues. The CDR3, as DNA: TGTGCCAGCAGCCAAGGGGGCACAGATACGCAGTATTTT. It codes for CASSQGGTDTQYF.

This clone is categorized as large. The rearrangement joins TRBV27 to TRBJ1-5; D is uncertain. This CDR3 is 13 amino acids long. The germline gives CDR1 MNHEY, CDR2 SMNVEV (reference sequence). Trimming took 1 base from V and 4 from J, leaving 5 bases between them. The CDR3 DNA reads TGTGCCAGCAGTTTATTAGCTAATCAGCCCCAGCATTTT. Residues: CASSLLANQPQHF.

Relative to its sample, this clone is medium-sized (0.01 to 0.1%). Additional DNA sequences in this sample encode the identical CDR3. V is TRBV3-1 (or the pseudogene TRBV3-2) and J is TRBJ2-1; the D is unclear. This CDR3 contains 13 residues. Germline V gene sequence: CDR1 LGHDT, CDR2 YNNKEL (reference sequence). V was shortened by 8 bases and J by 1 base, with 9 bases between the two germline ends. For the CDR3, the DNA is TGTGCCAGCCGTGGATTGTCCTACAATGAGCAGTTCTTC. Translated: CASRGLSYNEQFF.

The chain joins TRBV2 to TRBJ2-3; 7 bases agree with TRBD2. The CDR3 runs to 16 residues. Germline CDR1 SNHLY, CDR2 FYNNEI. The junction had 7 bases not matched to a gene; V was cut back by 4 bases and J by 0 bases. CDR3 sequence: CASSVNRLASTDTQYF. CDR3 sequence (DNA): TGTGCCAGCAGTGTCAACCGACTAGCAAGCACAGATACGCAGTATTTT.

The table lists this clone with a few counts. V is TRBV7-8 and J is TRBJ1-2; D is unresolved. The CDR3 consists of 16 residues. V lost 5 bases to trimming and J lost 2 bases, with 18 bases between them. Germline V gene lookup returns CDR1 SGHVS and CDR2 FQNEAQ. CDR3 loop: CASSQTSGGVNYGYTF. The CDR3, as DNA: TGTGCCAGCAGCCAGACCTCCGGAGGAGTGAACTATGGCTACACCTTC.

The chain employs TRBV9 and TRBJ2-2; 9 bases agree with TRBD2. The CDR3 covers 15 residues. After removal of 3 bases from V and 4 bases from J, the junction contained 4 bases not matched to a gene. Germline V gene sequence: CDR1 SGDLS, CDR2 YYNGEE. CDR3 sequence (DNA): TGTGCCAGCAGCGCCCAACTAGCGGGCACCGGGGAGCTGTTTTTT. This translates into CASSAQLAGTGELFF.

CDR3 in DNA: TGTGCCAGCAGCTCTGGGGCCAACGTCCTGACTTTC. Translating it yields CASSSGANVLTF. The chain couples TRBV6-5 to TRBJ2-6, with D unresolved. This CDR3 has 12 amino acids. Trimming took off 6 bases at V and 0 bases at J, with 0 bases between the two ends. Germline V gene lookup returns CDR1 MNHEY and CDR2 SVGAGI.

The chain is built from TRBV5-4 and TRBJ2-7, with 14 bases aligning to TRBD2. Losses at the gene ends were 3 bases for V and 2 bases for J; bases not matched to a gene: 13. Per the germline V gene, CDR1 is SGHNT and CDR2 is YYREEE (reference sequence). The CDR3 loop spans 19 amino acids. Written as DNA, the CDR3 is TGTGCCAGCAGCTACCTTACCGGGACTAGCGGGAGTATGACCTACGAGCAGTACTTC. This translates into CASSYLTGTSGSMTYEQYF.

This clone was observed a single time. The rearrangement uses TRBV9 and TRBJ1-2; 7 nucleotides agree with TRBD1. The germline V gene has CDR1 SGDLS and CDR2 YYNGEE. Unmatched junction bases numbered 5, after V lost 0 bases and J lost 6 bases. The CDR3 sequence is 14 residues long. The CDR3 sequence: CASSVEGTGDGYTF. The CDR3 region has the DNA TGTGCCAGCAGCGTAGAGGGAACAGGGGATGGCTACACCTTC.

CDR3: CASSAGTGGGSPLHF. The DNA of the CDR3 is TGTGCCAGCAGCGCTGGGACAGGGGGAGGTTCACCCCTCCACTTT. The V call is TRBV9, the J call TRBJ1-6; 11 positions agree with TRBD1. The V and J ends lost 3 bases and 9 bases, in that order; junction bases with no gene match: 5. The germline CDR1 and CDR2 sequences are SGDLS and YYNGEE. This CDR3 is built from 15 residues.